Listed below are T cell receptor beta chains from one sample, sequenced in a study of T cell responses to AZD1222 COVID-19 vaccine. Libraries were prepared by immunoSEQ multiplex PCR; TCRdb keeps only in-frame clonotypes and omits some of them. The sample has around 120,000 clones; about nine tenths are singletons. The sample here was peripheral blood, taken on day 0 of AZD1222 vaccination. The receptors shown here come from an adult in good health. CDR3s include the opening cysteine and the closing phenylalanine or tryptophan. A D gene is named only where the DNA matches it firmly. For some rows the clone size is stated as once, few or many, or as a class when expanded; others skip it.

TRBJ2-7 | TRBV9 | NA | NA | CASSVDSYEQYF | TGTGCCAGCAGCGTAGATTCGTACGAGCAGTACTTC
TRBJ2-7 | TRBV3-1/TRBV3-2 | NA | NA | CASSQDLIGRTSPYEQYF | TGTGCCAGCAGCCAAGATCTAATCGGCAGGACCTCCCCTTACGAGCAGTACTTC
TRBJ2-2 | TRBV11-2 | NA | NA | CASSENGEWSAGELFF | TGTGCCAGCAGCGAAAACGGGGAATGGTCGGCCGGGGAGCTGTTTTTT
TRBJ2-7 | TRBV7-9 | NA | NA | CASRGMRGSYEQYF | TGTGCCAGCAGAGGGATGCGGGGATCCTACGAGCAGTACTTC
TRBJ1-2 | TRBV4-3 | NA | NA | CASSPAGTGFNYGYTF | TGCGCCAGCAGCCCAGCTGGTACAGGGTTTAACTATGGCTACACCTTC
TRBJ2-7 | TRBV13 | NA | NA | CASSSNGTQDSYEQYF | TGTGCCAGCAGCTCCAACGGGACTCAAGATTCCTACGAGCAGTACTTC
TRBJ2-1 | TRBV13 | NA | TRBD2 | CASSPPWTSGGILYNEQFF | TGTGCCAGCAGCCCACCCTGGACTAGCGGGGGGATCTTATACAATGAGCAGTTCTTC
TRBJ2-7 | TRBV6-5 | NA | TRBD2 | CASSSTSGYEQYF | TGTGCCAGCAGCTCAACTAGCGGCTACGAGCAGTACTTC
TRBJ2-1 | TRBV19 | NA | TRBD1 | CASSRRDREPFSYNEQFF | TGTGCCAGTAGCCGCCGGGACAGGGAACCCTTCTCCTACAATGAGCAGTTCTTC
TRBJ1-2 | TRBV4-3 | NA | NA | CASSQVEGVNYGYTF | TGCGCCAGCAGCCAAGTCGAAGGGGTGAACTATGGCTACACCTTC
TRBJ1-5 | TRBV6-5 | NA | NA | CASSYSRNSNQPQHF | TGTGCCAGCAGTTACTCAAGGAACAGCAATCAGCCCCAGCATTTT
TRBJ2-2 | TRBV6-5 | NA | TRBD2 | CASSYSGGRDTGELFF | TGTGCCAGCAGTTACTCGGGGGGGAGGGACACCGGGGAGCTGTTTTTT
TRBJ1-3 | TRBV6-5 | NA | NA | CASRPVSSGNTIYF | TGTGCCAGCAGACCGGTTAGCTCTGGAAACACCATATATTTT
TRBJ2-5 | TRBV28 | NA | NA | CASSSPQGTQYF | TGTGCCAGCAGTTCGCCCCAGGGGACCCAGTACTTC
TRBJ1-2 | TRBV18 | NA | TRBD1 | CASSPSAGGNYGYTF | TGTGCCAGCTCACCATCTGCAGGGGGCAACTATGGCTACACCTTC
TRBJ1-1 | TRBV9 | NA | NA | CASSYRGGATEAFF | TGTGCCAGCAGCTATCGAGGGGGGGCCACTGAAGCTTTCTTT
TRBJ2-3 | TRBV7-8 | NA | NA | CASTPRTTLRDTQYF | TGTGCCAGCACCCCAAGGACTACTTTGCGAGATACGCAGTATTTT
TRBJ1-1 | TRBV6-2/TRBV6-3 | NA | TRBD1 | CASSPQGATEAFF | TGTGCCAGCAGTCCCCAGGGGGCAACTGAAGCTTTCTTT
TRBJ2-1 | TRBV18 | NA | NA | CASSPRDSNSYNEQFF | TGTGCCAGCTCACCTCGAGACAGCAACTCCTACAATGAGCAGTTCTTC
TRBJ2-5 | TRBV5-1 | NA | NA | CASSHGGTETQYF | TGCGCCAGCAGCCACGGGGGTACCGAGACCCAGTACTTC
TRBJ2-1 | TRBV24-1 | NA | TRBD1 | CATSSGGGYEQFF | TGTGCCACCAGCTCAGGGGGCGGTTATGAGCAGTTCTTC
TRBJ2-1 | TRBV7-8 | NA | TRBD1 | CASSSKNRGSRGEQFF | TGTGCCAGCAGCTCCAAAAACAGGGGCTCCAGGGGTGAGCAGTTCTTC
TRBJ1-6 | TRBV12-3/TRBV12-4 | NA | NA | CASSARGASPLHF | TGTGCCAGCAGTGCCCGTGGAGCTTCACCCCTCCACTTT
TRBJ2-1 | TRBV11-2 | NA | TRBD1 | CASSSPPTGNYNEQFF | TGTGCCAGCAGCTCCCCCCCGACAGGGAATTACAATGAGCAGTTCTTC
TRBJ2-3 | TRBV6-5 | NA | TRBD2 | CASSYAGVNTDTQYF | TGTGCCAGCAGTTACGCGGGGGTAAACACAGATACGCAGTATTTT
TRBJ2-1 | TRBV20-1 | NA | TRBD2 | CSASPTGIGLLAGGQVGTNEQFF | TGCAGTGCTAGTCCCACGGGGATTGGTCTACTAGCGGGAGGCCAGGTAGGAACCAATGAGCAGTTCTTC
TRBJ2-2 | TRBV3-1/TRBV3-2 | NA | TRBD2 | CASRYRTSGRRTGELFF | TGTGCCAGCAGGTACCGGACTAGCGGGAGGCGAACCGGGGAGCTGTTTTTT
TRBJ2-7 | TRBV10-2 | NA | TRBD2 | CASSGLAGGQEQYF | TGCGCCAGCAGTGGACTAGCGGGGGGGCAAGAGCAGTACTTC
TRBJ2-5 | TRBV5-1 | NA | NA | CASSLPGYQETQYF | TGCGCCAGCAGCTTGCCAGGGTACCAAGAGACCCAGTACTTC
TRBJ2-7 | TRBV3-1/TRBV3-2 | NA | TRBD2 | CASSSRTSGSIRLSEQYF | TGTGCCAGCAGCTCTCGGACTAGCGGGAGTATCCGATTGAGCGAGCAGTACTTC
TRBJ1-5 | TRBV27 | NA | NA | CASSPGSFRSNQPQHF | TGTGCCAGCAGTCCAGGTAGCTTTAGAAGCAATCAGCCCCAGCATTTT
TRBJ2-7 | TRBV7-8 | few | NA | CASSLVFLGGYEQYF | TGTGCCAGCAGCTTAGTCTTCTTGGGTGGTTACGAGCAGTACTTC
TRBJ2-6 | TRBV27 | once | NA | CASSLYSSGANVLTF | TGTGCCAGCAGCCTATACTCCTCTGGGGCCAACGTCCTGACTTTC
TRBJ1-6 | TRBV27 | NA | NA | CASTWRGADSPLHF | TGTGCCAGCACATGGCGGGGGGCCGATTCACCCCTCCACTTT
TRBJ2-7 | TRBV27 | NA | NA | CASTWGHEQYF | TGTGCCAGCACATGGGGCCACGAGCAGTACTTC
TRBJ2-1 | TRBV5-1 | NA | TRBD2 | CASTGLAGNNEQFF | TGCGCCAGCACGGGACTAGCGGGAAACAATGAGCAGTTCTTC
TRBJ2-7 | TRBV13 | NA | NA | CASSLWGSGAYEQYF | TGTGCCAGCAGCTTGTGGGGGTCGGGGGCCTACGAGCAGTACTTC
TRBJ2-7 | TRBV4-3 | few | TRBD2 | CASSLVAGGPGEQYF | TGCGCCAGCAGCCTCGTAGCGGGAGGGCCTGGGGAGCAGTACTTC
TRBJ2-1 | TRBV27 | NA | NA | CASSFGNEQFF | TGTGCCAGCAGTTTCGGCAATGAGCAGTTCTTC
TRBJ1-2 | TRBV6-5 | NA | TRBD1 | CASRQYDRAYGYTF | TGTGCCAGCAGGCAATACGACAGGGCCTATGGCTACACCTTC
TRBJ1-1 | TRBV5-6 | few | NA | CASSLAAGIVDGAFF | TGTGCCAGCAGCTTGGCCGCGGGTATTGTGGACGGCGCTTTCTTT
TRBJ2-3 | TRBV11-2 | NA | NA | CASSLYWAQYF | TGTGCCAGCAGCTTATACTGGGCGCAGTATTTT
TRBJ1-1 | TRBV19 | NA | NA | CASSVGRTEAFF | TGTGCCAGTAGTGTGGGGAGGACTGAAGCTTTCTTT